These 26 T cell receptor beta chains came from one sample sequenced in a study of regulatory T cells in long-lasting Graves disease. To make TCR beta libraries, researchers used iRepertoire HTBI primers and Arm-PCR of CDR3 regions. TCRdb ran MiXCR on the multiplex PCR reads and lists one entry per CDR3 protein. This sample carries about 430,000 distinct CDR3 sequences, about 15% of them seen once, and the ten largest clones take under 9%. Sample time point: newly diagnosed GD, antithyroid drugs for less than 3 months. Isolated PBMC RNA provided the starting material for the TCR library. The data were also submitted as part of a second study, on T cells in Graves' hyperthyroidism and ophthalmopathy.

This sample comprised peripheral blood mononuclear cells (PBMCs), obtained at new diagnosis, from a patient treated with antithyroid drugs. The receptors derive from a woman in her thirties or forties with Graves disease.

As regards this clonotype: Because it lacks the conserved phenylalanine or tryptophan at the end, this CDR3 is likely a read error. The chain is built from TRBV6-2 or TRBV6-3 and TRBJ2-7; the D gene is possibly TRBD2 (6 bases). Germline V gene sequence: CDR1 MNHEY, CDR2 SVGEGT. The CDR3 spans 14 residues. V shed 1 base and J shed 3 bases, with 10 bases lying between them. CDR3 sequence reads: CASSYYGRDYEQYS. The CDR3 nucleotides are TGTGCCAGCAGTTACTACGGGAGAGACTACGAGCAGTACTCC.

The chain links TRBV12-3 or TRBV12-4 to TRBJ2-2; weak D call: TRBD2 (6 bases). The CDR3 extends over 13 amino acids. Trimming took off 6 bases at V and 6 bases at J, with 11 bases between the two ends. Here the CDR3 DNA reads TGTGCCAGCAGAGGAGGGTCGGCCGGGGAGCTGTTTTTT. Protein product: CASRGGSAGELFF.

At least ten counts were recorded for this clonotype. The CDR3 region is CASSVESGNEQFF. Here the CDR3 DNA reads TGTGCCAGCAGCGTAGAAAGCGGAAATGAGCAGTTCTTC. The chain carries TRBV9 and TRBJ2-1; a possible D gene is TRBD2 (5 bases). The V gene's germline CDR1 is SGDLS and CDR2 YYNGEE. Trimming left V 0 bases short and J 7 bases short, with 8 bases between. The CDR3 loop spans 13 amino acids.

This clonotype was counted ten times or more. The chain joins TRBV7-2 to TRBJ1-3; D is undetermined. The germline V gene encodes CDR1 SGHTA and CDR2 FQGNSA. Trimming removed 5 bases at V and 6 bases at J, with 17 bases between. The CDR3 runs to 15 residues. The CDR3 DNA sequence: TGTGCCAGCAGCCGAATAACCGGCGGTGCAAACACCATATATTTT. It encodes CASSRITGGANTIYF.

This clonotype was observed at least ten times. The gene calls are TRBV19 and TRBJ2-4; 7 nucleotides align to TRBD1. Per germline, CDR1 LNHDA and CDR2 SQIVND (reference sequence). The length of the CDR3 is 21 residues. V was pared by 3 bases and J by 0 bases, with 20 bases of the junction left unmatched. The CDR3 loop is CASSMVADRDRLTIAKNIQYF. CDR3 sequence (DNA): TGTGCCAGTAGTATGGTGGCCGACAGGGACAGATTGACTATAGCCAAAAACATTCAGTACTTC.

Points on this clonotype: Sequence at one end of the junction differs from germline and may be a read error. J is TRBJ2-6 and V is TRBV6-1, with TRBD2 matching over 14 bases. CDR3 length equals 19 residues. CDR1 MNHNS and CDR2 SASEGT come from the germline V gene. The CDR3 DNA follows: TGTGACAGCAGCCCCCTGGGACTAGCGGGAGCTGGTGGGGCCAACGTCCTGACTTTC. As protein: CDSSPLGLAGAGGANVLTF.

In its sample, this clonotype was seen many times. The chain links TRBV29-1 to TRBJ2-5; D might be TRBD2 (6 bases). Trimming removed 2 bases at V and 5 bases at J, with 12 bases between. The CDR3 spans 13 residues. The V gene's germline CDR1 is SQVTM and CDR2 ANQGSEA. The CDR3: CSVEYGRAETQYF. The CDR3 DNA sequence: TGCAGCGTTGAATACGGGAGAGCTGAGACCCAGTACTTC.

This clonotype was recorded a few times. This may arise from a read error, as a much more abundant clone is one base away. The chain employs TRBV12-3 or TRBV12-4 and TRBJ2-3, with D perhaps TRBD1 (6 bases). CDR3 length: 15 amino acids. Trimming took 6 bases from V and 2 from J, leaving 15 bases between them. CDR3 region: CASSSGTSNTDTQYF. The CDR3 region has the DNA TGTGCCAGCAGCTCCGGGACATCTAACACAGATACGCAGTATTTT.

Many counts were recorded for this clonotype. This chain connects TRBV5-1 to TRBJ2-7; the match to TRBD2 covers 10 bases. This CDR3 comprises 15 residues. The V segment lost 0 bases and the J segment 3 bases; nucleotides outside the gene matches: 3. Per germline, CDR1 SGHRS and CDR2 YFSETQ. CDR3 region: CASSLGSGRGYEQYF. The CDR3 DNA sequence: TGCGCCAGCAGCTTGGGAAGCGGGAGGGGCTACGAGCAGTACTTC.

A note on this clonotype: This clone may be a read error of a much larger clone one base away. J is TRBJ2-2 and V is TRBV27, with 10 bases that match TRBD1. V gave up 5 bases and J gave up 4 bases; unmatched junction bases: 7. This CDR3 spans 16 amino acids. In germline, CDR1 is MNHEY, CDR2 SMNVEV (reference sequence). The CDR3 nucleotides read TGTGCCAGCAGTGATGCCGGGACAGGGGCCACCGGGGAGCTGTTTTTT. Its translation: CASSDAGTGATGELFF.

This chain uses TRBV12-3 or TRBV12-4 with TRBJ1-1, with D tentatively TRBD1 (5 bases). Trimming removed 5 bases at V and 0 bases at J, with 10 bases between. The CDR3 extends over 14 amino acids. CDR3 sequence (DNA): TGTGCCAGCAGTCAGGGTTTACTGAACACTGAAGCTTTCTTT. As protein: CASSQGLLNTEAFF.

This clonotype appeared a few times. V and J are TRBV6-2 or TRBV6-3 and TRBJ2-7; tentatively, D is TRBD2 (5 bases). Germline V gene lookup returns CDR1 MNHEY and CDR2 SVGEGT. The CDR3 consists of 14 residues. V lost 9 bases and J lost 1, with 16 bases in between. CDR3 protein: CASRRAGPSYEQYF. The CDR3 coding sequence is TGTGCCAGTAGGCGGGCAGGACCATCCTACGAGCAGTACTTC.

This clonotype was seen more than once but under ten times. This rearrangement joins TRBV20-1 to TRBJ2-7, with a tentative D call TRBD1 (5 bases). The CDR3 has 14 residues. V was cut by 0 bases and J by 2 bases, with 11 bases left in between. The V gene's germline CDR1 is DFQATT and CDR2 SNEGSKA (reference sequence). CDR3 region: CSARDSRGAYEQYF. The CDR3 DNA is TGCAGTGCTAGAGATAGTAGGGGTGCCTACGAGCAGTACTTC.

In regard to this clonotype: Being one base from a much bigger clone, this may be a read error. The chain uses TRBV5-1 and TRBJ2-5; D is tentatively TRBD1 or TRBD2 (6 bases each). Germline CDR1 reads SGHRS; CDR2 reads YFSETQ. The CDR3 covers 15 residues. V shed 4 bases and J shed 7 bases, with 20 bases lying between them. The CDR3 protein is CASSVAGVVGGTQYF. The CDR3 bases are TGCGCCAGCAGCGTTGCAGGGGTTGTGGGAGGGACCCAGTACTTC.

This clonotype was seen repeatedly, ten times or more. This chain links TRBV9 with TRBJ2-1; 7 bases match TRBD2. The ends lost 0 bases at V and 2 bases at J; junction bases unmatched: 8. The CDR3 is made up of 17 amino acids. CDR1 and CDR2 (germline): SGDLS, YYNGEE. CDR3 sequence (DNA): TGTGCCAGCAGCGTAGCTACGGGGGGACTACCCTACAATGAGCAGTTCTTC. Its protein is CASSVATGGLPYNEQFF. The full variable domain, its missing parts supplied by reference TRBV9 and TRBJ2-1, is DSGVTQTPKHLITATGQRVTLRCSPRSGDLSVYWYQQSLDQGLQFLIQYYNGEERAKGNILERFSAQQFPDLHSELNLSSLELGDSALYFCASSVATGGLPYNEQFFGPGTRLTVL.

This clonotype was found many times. This sequence joins TRBV30 and TRBJ2-5; D gene ambiguous. Germline-derived CDR1 and CDR2 are GTSNPN and SVGIG (reference sequence). V was pared by 0 bases and J by 5 bases, with 13 bases between. The CDR3 has 14 residues. The CDR3 DNA is TGTGCCTGGAGTGTTATGGGTGTCGGGGAGACCCAGTACTTC. As protein: CAWSVMGVGETQYF. Using reference TRBV30 and TRBJ2-5 for the parts outside the CDR3, the full variable domain is SQTIHQWPATLVQPVGSPLSLECTVEGTSNPNLYWYRQAAGRGLQLLFYSVGIGQISSEVPQNLSASRPQDRQFILSSKKLLLSDSGFYLCAWSVMGVGETQYFGPGTRLLVL.

CDR3 in amino acids: CASSLGGGRTGELFF. CDR3 nucleotide sequence: TGTGCCAGCAGCTTAGGGGGGGGGCGGACCGGGGAGCTGTTTTTT. The chain has TRBV11-1 and TRBJ2-2, with D possibly being TRBD2 (7 bases). CDR1 is SGHAT, CDR2 FQDESV, per germline (reference sequence). This CDR3 region has 15 residues. The V and J ends lost 1 base and 5 bases respectively, with 11 bases between them. Looking up the rest from reference TRBV11-1 and TRBJ2-2 gives the full variable domain: EAEVAQSPRYKITEKSQAVAFWCDPISGHATLYWYRQILGQGPELLVQFQDESVVDDSQLPKDRFSAERLKGVDSTLKIQPAELGDSAMYLCASSLGGGRTGELFFGEGSRLTVL.

Ten or more counts support this clonotype. This chain uses TRBV18 with TRBJ2-7; tentatively, D is TRBD2 (6 bases). The CDR3 length is 16 residues. The V end lost 8 bases, the J end lost 6 bases, and 26 bases lay between the germline ends. CDR1 KGHSH and CDR2 LQKENI come from the germline V gene. CDR3 residues: CASTTLLRTTLSEQYF. DNA for the CDR3: TGTGCCAGCACAACTTTGCTTAGGACTACTCTCTCCGAGCAGTACTTC.

V gene TRBV18 combines with J gene TRBJ2-3; D not resolved. V lost 5 bases, J lost 7 bases, and 13 bases lay in between. Germline V gives CDR1 KGHSH, CDR2 LQKENI. The CDR3 is 13 residues long. DNA of the CDR3: TGTGCCAGCTCATTCTCGACGGACCATACGCAGTATTTT. This codes for CASSFSTDHTQYF.

At least ten counts were recorded for this clonotype. The CDR3 is CASSSSTGGETQYF. The CDR3, as DNA: TGTGCCAGCAGTTCGTCCACGGGGGGGGAGACCCAGTACTTC. The V and J genes are TRBV12-3 or TRBV12-4 and TRBJ2-5; 8 bases are a match to TRBD2. The V segment lost 4 bases and the J segment 5 bases; nucleotides outside the gene matches: 6. The CDR3 consists of 14 residues.

This clonotype has at least ten counts. This chain connects TRBV15 to TRBJ1-1; 7 bases are shared with TRBD1. CDR3 length: 13 amino acids. V shed 8 bases, J shed 2 bases, and the junction held 5 bases outside the gene matches. In germline, CDR1 is LNHNV, CDR2 YYDKDF (reference sequence). Here the CDR3 reads CATGGDSNTEAFF. The CDR3 coding sequence is TGTGCCACCGGCGGGGACAGCAACACTGAAGCTTTCTTT.

The table lists this clonotype with many counts. The chain joins TRBV11-3 to TRBJ1-1; the D is unclear. The germline CDR1 and CDR2 sequences are SGHNT and YENEEA. The V gene lost 4 bases and the J gene lost 0 bases, with 12 bases spanning the gap. This CDR3 is 15 amino acids long. CDR3 protein: CASSSAEGLNTEAFF. The CDR3, as DNA: TGTGCCAGCAGCTCAGCTGAGGGTCTGAACACTGAAGCTTTCTTT. The complete variable domain, with remaining parts taken from reference TRBV11-3 and TRBJ1-1, reads EAGVVQSPRYKIIEKKQPVAFWCNPISGHNTLYWYLQNLGQGPELLIRYENEEAVDDSQLPKDRFSAERLKGVDSTLKIQPAELGDSAVYLCASSSAEGLNTEAFFGQGTRLTVV.

This clonotype was detected only a few times. The CDR3 region is CASSIWAWRQDYGYTF. The CDR3 bases are TGTGCCAGTAGTATTTGGGCCTGGCGACAGGACTATGGCTACACCTTC. The V call is TRBV19, the J call TRBJ1-2; D might be TRBD1 (6 bases). The germline V and J ends were trimmed by 3 bases and 3 bases, with 17 bases remaining between them. Germline loops: CDR1 LNHDA, CDR2 SQIVND (reference sequence). This CDR3 region has 16 residues. The variable domain in full, with the rest retrieved from reference TRBV19 and TRBJ1-2, is DGGITQSPKYLFRKEGQNVTLSCEQNLNHDAMYWYRQDPGQGLRLIYYSQIVNDFQKGDIAEGYSVSREKKESFPLTVTSAQKNPTAFYLCASSIWAWRQDYGYTFGSGTRLTVV.

The J gene is TRBJ2-1, the V gene TRBV11-2, with TRBD1 matching over 11 bases. Looked up from germline, CDR1 is SGHAT and CDR2 is FQNNGV. V was clipped by 4 bases and J by 7 bases; unmatched bases: 9. The length of the CDR3 is 16 residues. CDR3 bases: TGTGCCAGCAGCTCGAGGGGGGACAGGGGGAATAATGAGCAGTTCTTC. It encodes CASSSRGDRGNNEQFF.

The chain has TRBV5-5 and TRBJ2-3; D is unclear. CDR3 length: 13 residues. Trimming removed 7 bases at V and 5 bases at J, with 14 bases between. Germline V CDR1 and CDR2: SGHKS, YYEKEE (reference sequence). The DNA for the CDR3 is TGTGCCAGCTCCTCGGGTGGTGGAGATACGCAGTATTTT. It encodes CASSSGGGDTQYF.

This clonotype was detected only a few times. The rearrangement joins TRBV7-6 to TRBJ2-3, with 14 bases that match TRBD2. The CDR3 is 20 residues long. V was clipped by 3 bases and J by 6 bases; unmatched bases: 17. The germline CDR1 and CDR2 sequences are SGHVS and FNYEAQ. CDR3 DNA: TGTGCCAGCAGCTTGACCGTAGGACCGGGACTAGCGGGAGCAAGGGATACGCAGTATTTT. This sequence encodes CASSLTVGPGLAGARDTQYF.